Following are 8 T cell receptor beta chains from one sample sequenced in a study of CD8 T cell repertoires and HIV-1 epitope variants. Measured with immunoSEQ multiplex PCR; TCRdb has only the in-frame clones, and not every one. The sample holds 5,200 or so clones, around 67% seen once. These receptors have no known antigen. What was sequenced was cultured CD8+ T cells derived from PBMCs. These receptor sequences come from a male donor with HIV.

This chain connects TRBV5-6 to TRBJ1-5; a possible D gene is TRBD1 (5 bases). Between the trimmed V and J ends, which lost 2 bases and 2 bases, there was a span of 11 bases. The CDR3 consists of 15 residues. Germline V gives CDR1 SGHDT, CDR2 YYEEEE. The CDR3 nucleotides are TGTGCCAGCAGCTTATCACAGGAGGGCAATCAGCCCCAGCATTTT. This codes for CASSLSQEGNQPQHF.

The chain employs TRBV7-9 and TRBJ2-1, with D possibly TRBD1 on 5 matching bases. Trimming cost V 4 bases and J 2 bases, with 12 bases left between them. The CDR3 extends over 15 amino acids. CDR1 and CDR2 (germline): SEHNR, FQNEAQ (reference sequence). Here the CDR3 DNA reads TGTGCCAGCAGCTCCTCAGGGAACCCCTACAATGAGCAGTTCTTC. Translating it yields CASSSSGNPYNEQFF.

This chain links TRBV5-1 with TRBJ2-7; D perhaps matches TRBD1 (7 bases). Germline V CDR1 and CDR2: SGHRS, YFSETQ. Trimming took off 0 bases at V and 3 bases at J, with 10 bases between the two ends. CDR3 length: 14 amino acids. CDR3 DNA: TGCGCCAGCAGCTTGGACAGGGGAGGCTACGAGCAGTACTTC. Translated, it gives CASSLDRGGYEQYF.

V usage is TRBV7-8 and J usage is TRBJ2-5, with D perhaps matching TRBD1 (5 bases). CDR1 is SGHVS and CDR2 is FQNEAQ in the germline V gene. V shed 5 bases and J shed 1 base, with 11 bases lying between them. This CDR3 spans 14 amino acids. The DNA of the CDR3 is TGTGCCAGCAGCGACGGACAACCCCAAGAGACCCAGTACTTC. It yields the protein CASSDGQPQETQYF.

This chain uses TRBV4-1 with TRBJ2-2; the match to TRBD1 covers 8 bases. The V gene's germline CDR1 is MGHRA and CDR2 YSYEKL. Unmatched junction bases numbered 3, after V lost 1 base and J lost 5 bases. The CDR3 extends over 15 amino acids. CDR3 in amino acids: CASSQGGTGTGELFF. CDR3 bases: TGCGCCAGCAGCCAAGGAGGGACAGGAACCGGGGAGCTGTTTTTT.

The chain links TRBV11-2 to TRBJ1-3, with D perhaps matching TRBD1 (5 bases). Germline V gene sequence: CDR1 SGHAT, CDR2 FQNNGV. V was shortened by 3 bases and J by 0 bases, with 15 bases between the two germline ends. The length of the CDR3 is 17 residues. The CDR3: CASSFPSQGNSGNTIYF. Written as DNA, the CDR3 is TGTGCCAGCAGCTTCCCCTCGCAGGGTAACTCTGGAAACACCATATATTTT.

The chain joins TRBV13 to TRBJ2-7; the D gene could be TRBD1 or TRBD2 (5 bases each). Germline CDR1 is PRHDT and CDR2 is FYEKMQ (reference sequence). This CDR3 is 14 amino acids long. Trimming took off 4 bases at V and 4 bases at J, with 14 bases between the two ends. CDR3 sequence reads: CASSSPRDGYEQYF. CDR3 nucleotide sequence: TGTGCCAGCAGCTCCCCCAGGGACGGATACGAGCAGTACTTC. Drawing the rest from reference TRBV13 and TRBJ2-7, the complete variable domain is AAGVIQSPRHLIKEKRETATLKCYPIPRHDTVYWYQQGPGQDPQFLISFYEKMQSDKGSIPDRFSAQQFSDYHSELNMSSLELGDSALYFCASSSPRDGYEQYFGPGTRLTVT.

This clone was counted once. The V call is TRBV19, the J call TRBJ1-1; maybe TRBD1 (6 bases). From germline, CDR1 is LNHDA and CDR2 SQIVND (reference sequence). CDR3 length equals 13 residues. V shed 4 bases and J shed 3 bases, with 9 bases lying between them. The CDR3 loop is CASSNREDTEAFF. As DNA, the CDR3 is TGTGCCAGTAGTAACAGGGAGGACACTGAAGCTTTCTTT.